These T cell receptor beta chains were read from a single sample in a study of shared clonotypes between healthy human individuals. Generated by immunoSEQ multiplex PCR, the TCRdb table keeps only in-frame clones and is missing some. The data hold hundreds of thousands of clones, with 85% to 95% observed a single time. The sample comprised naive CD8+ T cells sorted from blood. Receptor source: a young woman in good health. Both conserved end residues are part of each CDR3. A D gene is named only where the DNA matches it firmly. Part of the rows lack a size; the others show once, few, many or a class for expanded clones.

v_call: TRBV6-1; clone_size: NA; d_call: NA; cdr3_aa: CASSEKGSYEQYF
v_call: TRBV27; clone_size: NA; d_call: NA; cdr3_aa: CASSLSVGGETQYF
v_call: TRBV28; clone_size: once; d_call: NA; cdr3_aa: CASSSYRDIPYEQYF
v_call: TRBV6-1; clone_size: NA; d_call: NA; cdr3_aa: CASSEGHQAYEQYF
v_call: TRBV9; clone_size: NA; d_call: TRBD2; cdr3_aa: CASSKSSGVSTDTQYF
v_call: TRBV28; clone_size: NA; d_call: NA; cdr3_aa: CASSFRFEAFF
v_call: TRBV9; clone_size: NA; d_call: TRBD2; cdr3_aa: CASSPGTSGFTYEQYF
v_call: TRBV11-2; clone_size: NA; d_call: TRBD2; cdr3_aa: CASSWTGSGEYEQYF
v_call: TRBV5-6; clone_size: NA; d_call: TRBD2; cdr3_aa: CASSLGREAYNEQFF
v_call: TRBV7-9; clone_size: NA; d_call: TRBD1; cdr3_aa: CASSHAQGADEQYF
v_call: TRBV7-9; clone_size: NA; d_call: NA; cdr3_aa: CASSLSYDNEQFF
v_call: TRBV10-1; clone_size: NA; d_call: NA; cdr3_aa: CASSEQGRTEAFF
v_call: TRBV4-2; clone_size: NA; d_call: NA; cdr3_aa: CASSLYLTWTPGQDYGYTF
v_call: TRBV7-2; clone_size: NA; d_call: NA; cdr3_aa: CASSNRIPIAAETQYF
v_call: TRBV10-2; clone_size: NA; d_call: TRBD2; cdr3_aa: CASSEGSSGVMNEQFF
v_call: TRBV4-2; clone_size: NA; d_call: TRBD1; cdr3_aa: CASSQATIGTATDGYTF
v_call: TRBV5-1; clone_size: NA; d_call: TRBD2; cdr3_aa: CASSIRGSGSLTGELFF
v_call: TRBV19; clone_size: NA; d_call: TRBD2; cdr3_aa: CASSILAGEGYEQYF
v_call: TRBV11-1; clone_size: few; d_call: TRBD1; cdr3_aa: CASSEGQSYEQYF
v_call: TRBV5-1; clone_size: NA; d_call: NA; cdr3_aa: CASSLDREGHGYTF
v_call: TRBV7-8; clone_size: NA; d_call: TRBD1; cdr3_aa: CASSSGTGGANTQYF
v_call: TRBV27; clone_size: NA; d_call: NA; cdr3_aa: CASGRSGYDFVEQYF